This T cell receptor (beta chain) was recovered during a study of T cell repertoires in cytomegalovirus infection. About the study: Alongside well-studied HLA-B-restricted CMV epitopes, recently identified HLA-C-restricted CMV epitopes were also used. Matching HLA type and CMV infection were both indicated by public TCR beta signatures. General study results and limits: Cumulative public TCR beta family frequency identified CMV carriers with the relevant HLA. Dominating the ex vivo response were TCR beta clonotypes that were CMV-specific and HLA-C-restricted.

Turning to this clonotype: The antigen remains unidentified.

MiXCR, run by TCRdb on the reads, gives a single entry per CDR3 protein. Of about 110,000 distinct CDR3 sequences listed, under 55% are singletons. Germline lookup yields CDR1 MNHEY and CDR2 SMNVEV (reference sequence). Unmatched junction bases numbered 6, after V lost 5 bases and J lost 7 bases. The CDR3 contains 14 residues. The TCR originated in a human donor in good health (CMV status not recorded). Some clones in this sample may be carry-over from other donors' samples. Specimen: CD8+ T cells from cultured PBMCs, collected from culture after CMV antigen stimulation. The chain is built from TRBV27 and TRBJ1-5; 9 bases map to TRBD1. Here the CDR3 reads CASSPQGAGQPQHF. The DNA for the CDR3 is TGTGCCAGCAGTCCACAGGGGGCTGGACAGCCCCAGCATTTT.